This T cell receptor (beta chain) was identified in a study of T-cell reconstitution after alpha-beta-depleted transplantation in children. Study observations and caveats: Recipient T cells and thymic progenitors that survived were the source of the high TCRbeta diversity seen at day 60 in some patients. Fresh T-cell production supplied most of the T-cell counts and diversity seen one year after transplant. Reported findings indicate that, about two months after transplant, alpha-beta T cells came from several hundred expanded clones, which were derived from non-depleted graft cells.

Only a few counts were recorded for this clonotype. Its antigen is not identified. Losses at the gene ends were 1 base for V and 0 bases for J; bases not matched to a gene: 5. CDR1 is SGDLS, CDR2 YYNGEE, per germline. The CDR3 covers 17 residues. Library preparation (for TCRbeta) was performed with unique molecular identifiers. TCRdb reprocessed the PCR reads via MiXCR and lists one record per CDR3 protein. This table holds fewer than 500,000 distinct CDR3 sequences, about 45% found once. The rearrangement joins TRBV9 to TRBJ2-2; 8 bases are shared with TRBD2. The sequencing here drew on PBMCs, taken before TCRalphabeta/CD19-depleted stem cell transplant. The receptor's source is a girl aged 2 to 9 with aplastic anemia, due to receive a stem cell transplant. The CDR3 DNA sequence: TGTGCCAGCAGCGTACCCGGGGGGGATCCGAACACCGGGGAGCTGTTTTTT. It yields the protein CASSVPGGDPNTGELFF.